This entry concerns a single TCR beta chain. This record belongs to a study of T cell responses to AZD1222 COVID-19 vaccine. Profiled with immunoSEQ multiplex PCR; TCRdb holds only in-frame clones, not every one. The profile shows around 160,000 clones, 90% to 95% of them singletons. V lost 6 bases and J lost 9, with 9 bases in between. Germline CDR1 reads MDHEN; CDR2 reads SYDVKM. The CDR3 is made up of 11 amino acids. This sequence originates from an adult in good health. J is TRBJ2-1 and V is TRBV28; unclear D gene. Sample: peripheral blood, taken on day 0 of AZD1222 vaccination. The chain's CDR3 is CASRTGGEQFF. CDR3 nucleotide sequence: TGTGCCAGCAGGACCGGTGGTGAGCAGTTCTTC.